This is a list of T cell receptor beta chains from one sample in a study of T cell responses to AZD1222 COVID-19 vaccine. Sequencing was performed with immunoSEQ multiplex PCR; in TCRdb, only in-frame clones are kept and a portion is missing. The sample has about 44,000 clones, less than 85% seen once; the top ten hold about 3.9%. The sample here was peripheral blood, taken on day 0 of AZD1222 vaccination. The source of these receptors is an adult in good health. CDR3s include the opening cysteine and the closing phenylalanine or tryptophan. Each record gives: clone size, D gene, J gene, V gene, CDR3 protein, CDR3 DNA. A D gene is named only where the DNA matches it firmly. Size tells how often a clone was seen (once, few, many) or the class of an expanded clone, and some rows leave it out.

>once|-|TRBJ1-5|TRBV28
CASSFWMGRDNQPQHF
TGTGCCAGCAGTTTTTGGATGGGACGGGACAATCAGCCCCAGCATTTT
>-|TRBD1|TRBJ1-5|TRBV29-1
CSVGQGGDQPQHF
TGCAGCGTAGGACAGGGCGGGGATCAGCCCCAGCATTTT
>once|-|TRBJ2-5|TRBV11-2
CASSRWKPRETQYF
TGTGCCAGCAGCCGCTGGAAGCCGCGGGAGACCCAGTACTTC
>-|-|TRBJ2-7|TRBV15
CATSGIGGGPRYEQYF
TGTGCCACCAGCGGGATCGGTGGGGGTCCTCGGTACGAGCAGTACTTC
>-|-|TRBJ1-2|TRBV5-1
CASSEGQAPGYTF
TGCGCCAGCAGCGAGGGCCAGGCGCCAGGCTACACCTTC
>-|-|TRBJ1-1|TRBV12-3/TRBV12-4
CASRDRDTGEAFF
TGTGCCAGCAGAGACCGGGACACAGGTGAAGCTTTCTTT
>few|-|TRBJ2-4|TRBV2
CASSDARLAKNIQYF
TGTGCCAGCAGTGACGCGAGGTTAGCCAAAAACATTCAGTACTTC
>-|-|TRBJ1-5|TRBV2
CASSGGQPQHF
TGTGCCAGCAGTGGGGGTCAGCCCCAGCATTTT
>once|-|TRBJ1-1|TRBV7-9
CASSLLRGGLNTEAFF
TGTGCCAGCAGCTTACTACGTGGGGGCCTGAACACTGAAGCTTTCTTT
>-|-|TRBJ1-3|TRBV5-3
CARSLGGGSGNTIYF
TGTGCCAGAAGCCTGGGCGGGGGCTCTGGAAACACCATATATTTT
>-|TRBD2|TRBJ2-3|TRBV28
CASTSGGEDTQYF
TGTGCCTCGACTAGCGGGGGGGAGGATACGCAGTATTTT
>-|-|TRBJ1-2|TRBV28
CASSRQGLIGYTF
TGTGCCAGCAGTCGTCAGGGTCTGATCGGCTACACCTTC
>-|-|TRBJ1-4|TRBV4-3
CASSPHTATNEKLFF
TGCGCCAGCAGCCCCCACACGGCAACTAATGAAAAACTGTTTTTT
>once|TRBD1|TRBJ2-1|TRBV7-2
CASTPWSMDRGKVLFF
TGTGCCAGCACCCCCTGGTCGATGGACAGGGGAAAGGTGTTGTTCTTC
>-|-|TRBJ1-2|TRBV6-5
CANGAGLDYGYTF
TGTGCCAATGGCGCGGGGCTGGACTATGGCTACACCTTC
>-|-|TRBJ2-5|TRBV27
CASTSLWTRAQYF
TGTGCCAGCACTTCCCTCTGGACCAGGGCCCAGTACTTC
>-|TRBD2|TRBJ2-1|TRBV19
CASRLSGGARSTRENEQFF
TGTGCCAGTAGGCTTAGCGGGGGGGCCCGCTCTACACGAGAAAATGAGCAGTTCTTC
>-|-|TRBJ2-7|TRBV2
CASSEQGIEQYF
TGTGCCAGCAGTGAACAGGGTATCGAGCAGTACTTC
>-|TRBD1|TRBJ1-1|TRBV2
CASSAGGGLTEAFF
TGTGCCAGCAGTGCCGGAGGGGGCCTAACTGAAGCTTTCTTT
>few|TRBD1|TRBJ2-2|TRBV5-4
CASSLPGQGHTGELFF
TGTGCCAGCAGCTTACCGGGACAGGGACATACCGGGGAGCTGTTTTTT
>few|-|TRBJ2-2|TRBV6-5
CASSYLGGHGELFF
TGTGCCAGCAGTTACCTAGGGGGTCACGGGGAGCTGTTTTTT
>once|TRBD1|TRBJ1-5|TRBV28
CASSSGQGYQPQHF
TGTGCCAGCAGTTCTGGACAGGGCTATCAGCCCCAGCATTTT
>few|TRBD2|TRBJ2-1|TRBV19
CASSYLAGASYNEQFF
TGTGCCAGTAGTTACCTAGCGGGGGCCTCCTACAATGAGCAGTTCTTC
>-|TRBD1|TRBJ2-7|TRBV28
CASSSGQGDYEQYF
TGTGCCAGCAGTTCCGGACAGGGGGACTACGAGCAGTACTTC
>-|TRBD1|TRBJ1-1|TRBV5-1
CASSLMAGGTGDTEAFF
TGCGCCAGCAGCTTAATGGCGGGGGGGACAGGGGACACTGAAGCTTTCTTT
>-|TRBD1|TRBJ2-3|TRBV27
CASSRTGREGTQYF
TGTGCCAGCAGTCGGACAGGCCGCGAGGGTACGCAGTATTTT
>few|-|TRBJ1-5|TRBV3-1/TRBV3-2
CASSPLSDRTYSNQPQHF
TGTGCCAGCAGCCCCCTTTCGGACAGAACTTATAGCAATCAGCCCCAGCATTTT
>-|-|TRBJ1-3|TRBV7-2
CASSFNRDSGNTIYF
TGTGCCAGCAGCTTCAACAGGGACTCCGGAAACACCATATATTTT
>-|TRBD1|TRBJ2-6|TRBV11-3
CASSRDSHSGANVLTF
TGTGCCAGCAGCCGGGACAGCCACTCTGGGGCCAACGTCCTGACTTTC
>few|-|TRBJ2-2|TRBV19
CASSTQGGQTGELFF
TGTGCCAGTAGTACCCAGGGAGGACAGACCGGGGAGCTGTTTTTT
>-|-|TRBJ2-7|TRBV19
CASSPGLTYEQYF
TGTGCCAGTTCACCGGGACTTACCTACGAGCAGTACTTC
>-|-|TRBJ1-4|TRBV3-1/TRBV3-2
CASSQDTISEKLFF
TGTGCCAGCAGCCAAGACACCATCAGCGAAAAACTGTTTTTT
>-|TRBD2|TRBJ2-7|TRBV7-2
CASSLERGPSAQYF
TGTGCCAGCAGCTTAGAGCGGGGGCCTTCGGCGCAGTACTTC
>-|-|TRBJ1-1|TRBV11-3
CASSLDSPGLNTEAFF
TGTGCCAGCAGCTTAGATAGTCCAGGCTTGAACACTGAAGCTTTCTTT
>-|-|TRBJ2-3|TRBV7-9
CASSSGIGADTQYF
TGTGCCAGCAGCTCCGGTATAGGAGCAGATACGCAGTATTTT
>once|-|TRBJ1-2|TRBV7-2
CASSLESGGGYGYTF
TGTGCCAGCAGCTTAGAATCCGGCGGCGGCTATGGCTACACCTTC
>-|-|TRBJ1-1|TRBV5-4
CASSLAGSMNTEAFF
TGTGCCAGCAGCTTGGCGGGCAGCATGAACACTGAAGCTTTCTTT
>-|-|TRBJ1-1|TRBV7-9
CASSLQPNTEAFF
TGTGCCAGCAGCTTACAACCAAACACTGAAGCTTTCTTT
>-|TRBD2|TRBJ2-3|TRBV3-1/TRBV3-2
CASSQGSQRGVGTDTQYF
TGTGCCAGCAGCCAGGGCTCCCAGCGGGGGGTAGGCACAGATACGCAGTATTTT
>-|-|TRBJ1-1|TRBV2
CASSKVGERGTEAFF
TGTGCCAGCAGTAAGGTTGGAGAACGAGGCACTGAAGCTTTCTTT
>-|-|TRBJ1-1|TRBV18
CASSSRALNTEAFF
TGTGCCAGCTCATCCCGGGCGCTGAACACTGAAGCTTTCTTT
>-|-|TRBJ1-3|TRBV4-2
CASSLGTFSSGNTIYF
TGTGCCAGCAGCCTTGGGACGTTCAGCTCTGGAAACACCATATATTTT
>-|TRBD2|TRBJ2-5|TRBV5-6
CASSLGLAGVQETQYF
TGTGCCAGCAGCCTCGGACTAGCGGGGGTCCAAGAGACCCAGTACTTC
>-|-|TRBJ2-5|TRBV6-2/TRBV6-3
CASSYSGETQYF
TGTGCCAGCAGTTACTCCGGGGAGACCCAGTACTTC
>-|TRBD1|TRBJ2-1|TRBV7-3
CASSLTGDEQFF
TGTGCCAGCAGCTTGACAGGGGATGAGCAGTTCTTC
>-|-|TRBJ2-3|TRBV7-9
CASSLAGVGTDTQYF
TGTGCCAGCAGCTTAGCGGGGGTAGGCACAGATACGCAGTATTTT
>-|-|TRBJ1-3|TRBV5-1
CASSSDGGNTIYF
TGCGCCAGCAGCAGTGACGGAGGAAACACCATATATTTT
>-|TRBD1|TRBJ1-2|TRBV28
CASSSGQGMRYTF
TGTGCCAGCAGTTCGGGACAGGGGATGCGCTACACCTTC
>-|TRBD2|TRBJ2-5|TRBV6-5
CASSRGGPEETQYF
TGTGCCAGCAGCCGCGGGGGGCCCGAGGAGACCCAGTACTTC